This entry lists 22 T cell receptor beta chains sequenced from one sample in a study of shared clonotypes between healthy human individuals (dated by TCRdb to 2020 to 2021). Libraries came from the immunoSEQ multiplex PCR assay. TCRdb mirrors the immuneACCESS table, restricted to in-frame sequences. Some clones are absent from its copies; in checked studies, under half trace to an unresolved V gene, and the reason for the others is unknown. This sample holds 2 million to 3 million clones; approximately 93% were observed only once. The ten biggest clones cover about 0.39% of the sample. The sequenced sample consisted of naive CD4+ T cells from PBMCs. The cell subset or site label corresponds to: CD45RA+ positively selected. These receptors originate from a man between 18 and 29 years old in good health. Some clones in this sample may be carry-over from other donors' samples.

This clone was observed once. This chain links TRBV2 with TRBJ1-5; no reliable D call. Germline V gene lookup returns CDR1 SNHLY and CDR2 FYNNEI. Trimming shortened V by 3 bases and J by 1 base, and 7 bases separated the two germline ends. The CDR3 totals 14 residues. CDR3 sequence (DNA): TGTGCCAGCAGTGACTACGGAAGCAATCAGCCCCAGCATTTT. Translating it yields CASSDYGSNQPQHF.

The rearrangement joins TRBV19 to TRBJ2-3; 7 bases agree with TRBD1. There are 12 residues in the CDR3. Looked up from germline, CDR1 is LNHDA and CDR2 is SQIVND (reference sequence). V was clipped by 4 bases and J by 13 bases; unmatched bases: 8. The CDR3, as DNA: TGTGCCAGTAGTAGAGGGACAGCTCGAAAGTATTTT. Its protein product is CASSRGTARKYF. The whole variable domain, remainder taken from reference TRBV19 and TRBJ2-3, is DGGITQSPKYLFRKEGQNVTLSCEQNLNHDAMYWYRQDPGQGLRLIYYSQIVNDFQKGDIAEGYSVSREKKESFPLTVTSAQKNPTAFYLCASSRGTARKYFGPGTRLTVL.

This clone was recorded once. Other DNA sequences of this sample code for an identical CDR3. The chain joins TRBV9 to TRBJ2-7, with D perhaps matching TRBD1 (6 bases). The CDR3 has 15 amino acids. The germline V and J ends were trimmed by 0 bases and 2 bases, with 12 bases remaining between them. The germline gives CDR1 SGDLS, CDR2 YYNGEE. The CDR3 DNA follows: TGTGCCAGCAGCGTAGCTCCAGGACAGACCTACGAGCAGTACTTC. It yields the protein CASSVAPGQTYEQYF.

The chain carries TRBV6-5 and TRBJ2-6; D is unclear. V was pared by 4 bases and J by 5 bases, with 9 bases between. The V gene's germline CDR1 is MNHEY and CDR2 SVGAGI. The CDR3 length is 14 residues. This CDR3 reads CASSSALWANVLTF. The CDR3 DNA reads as TGTGCCAGCAGTTCCGCCCTATGGGCCAACGTCCTGACTTTC.

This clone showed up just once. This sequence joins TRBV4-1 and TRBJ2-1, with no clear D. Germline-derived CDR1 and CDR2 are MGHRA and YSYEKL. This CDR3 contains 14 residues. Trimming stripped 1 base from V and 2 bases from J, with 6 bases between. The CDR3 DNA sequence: TGCGCCAGCAGCCAAGGACGGACCTACAATGAGCAGTTCTTC. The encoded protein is CASSQGRTYNEQFF.

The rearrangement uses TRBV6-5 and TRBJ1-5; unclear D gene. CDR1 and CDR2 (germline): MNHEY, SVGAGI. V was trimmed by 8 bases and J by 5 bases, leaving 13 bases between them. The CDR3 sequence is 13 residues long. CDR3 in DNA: TGTGCCAGCTTGATAAAGGTGCATCAGCCCCAGCATTTT. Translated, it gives CASLIKVHQPQHF.

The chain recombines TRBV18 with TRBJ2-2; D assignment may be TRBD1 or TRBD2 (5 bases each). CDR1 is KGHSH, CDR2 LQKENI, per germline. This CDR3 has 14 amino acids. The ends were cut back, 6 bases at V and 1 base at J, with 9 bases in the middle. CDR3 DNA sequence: TGTGCCAGCTCGGGACCGCAGAACACCGGGGAGCTGTTTTTT. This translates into CASSGPQNTGELFF.

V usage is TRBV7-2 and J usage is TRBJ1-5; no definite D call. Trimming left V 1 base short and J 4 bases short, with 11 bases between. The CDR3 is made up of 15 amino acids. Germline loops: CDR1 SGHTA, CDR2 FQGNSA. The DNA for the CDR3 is TGTGCCAGCAGCTTAGTAGGCGGATTAAATCAGCCCCAGCATTTT. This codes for CASSLVGGLNQPQHF.

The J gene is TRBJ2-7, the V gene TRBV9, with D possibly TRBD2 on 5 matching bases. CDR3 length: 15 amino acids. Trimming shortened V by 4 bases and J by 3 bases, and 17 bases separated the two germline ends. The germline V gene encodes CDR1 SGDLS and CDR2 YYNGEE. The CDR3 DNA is TGTGCCAGCAGCACGGGGATGGACCCGGACTACGAGCAGTACTTC. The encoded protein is CASSTGMDPDYEQYF. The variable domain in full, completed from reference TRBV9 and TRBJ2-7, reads DSGVTQTPKHLITATGQRVTLRCSPRSGDLSVYWYQQSLDQGLQFLIQYYNGEERAKGNILERFSAQQFPDLHSELNLSSLELGDSALYFCASSTGMDPDYEQYFGPGTRLTVT.

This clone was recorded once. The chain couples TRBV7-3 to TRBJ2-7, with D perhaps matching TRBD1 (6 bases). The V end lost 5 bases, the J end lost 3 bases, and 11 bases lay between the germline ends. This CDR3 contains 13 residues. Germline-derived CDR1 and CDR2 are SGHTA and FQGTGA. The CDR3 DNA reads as TGTGCCAGCAGCCCCCCACAGGGCTACGAGCAGTACTTC. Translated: CASSPPQGYEQYF.

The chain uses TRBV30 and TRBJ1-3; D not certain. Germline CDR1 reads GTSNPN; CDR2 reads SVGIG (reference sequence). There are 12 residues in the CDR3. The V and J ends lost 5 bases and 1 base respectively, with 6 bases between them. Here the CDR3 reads CAWDKSGNTIYF. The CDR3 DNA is TGTGCCTGGGACAAGTCTGGAAACACCATATATTTT.

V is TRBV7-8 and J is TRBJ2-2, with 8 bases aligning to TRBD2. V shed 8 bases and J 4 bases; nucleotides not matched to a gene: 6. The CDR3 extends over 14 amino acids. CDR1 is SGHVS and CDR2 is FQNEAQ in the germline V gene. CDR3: CASGIRGGTGELFF. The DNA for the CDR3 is TGTGCCAGCGGGATTCGGGGGGGCACCGGGGAGCTGTTTTTT.

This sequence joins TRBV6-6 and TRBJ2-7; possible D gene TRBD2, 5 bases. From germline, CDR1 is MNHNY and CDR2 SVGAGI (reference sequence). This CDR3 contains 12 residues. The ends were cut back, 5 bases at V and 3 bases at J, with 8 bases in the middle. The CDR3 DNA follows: TGTGCCAGCAGTGGGGAGTTCTACGAGCAGTACTTC. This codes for CASSGEFYEQYF.

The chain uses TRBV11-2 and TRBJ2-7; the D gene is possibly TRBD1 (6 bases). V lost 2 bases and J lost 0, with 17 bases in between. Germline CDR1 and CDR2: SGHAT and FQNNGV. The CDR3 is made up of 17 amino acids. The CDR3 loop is CASSLHDTGTPSYEQYF. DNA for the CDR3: TGTGCCAGCAGCTTACATGATACCGGGACACCCTCCTACGAGCAGTACTTC.

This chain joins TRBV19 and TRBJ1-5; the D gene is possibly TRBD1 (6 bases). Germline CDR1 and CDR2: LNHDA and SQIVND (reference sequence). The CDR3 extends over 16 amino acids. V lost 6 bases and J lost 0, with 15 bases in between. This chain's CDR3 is CASSAQGRSSNQPQHF. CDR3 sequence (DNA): TGTGCCAGTAGCGCACAGGGACGATCTAGCAATCAGCCCCAGCATTTT.

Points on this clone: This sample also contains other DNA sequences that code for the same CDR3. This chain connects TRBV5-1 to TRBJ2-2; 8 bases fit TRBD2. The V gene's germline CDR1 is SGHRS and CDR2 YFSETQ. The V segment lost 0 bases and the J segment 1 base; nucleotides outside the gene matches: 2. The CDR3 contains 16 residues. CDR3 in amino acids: CASSLATSGNTGELFF. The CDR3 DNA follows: TGCGCCAGCAGCTTGGCCACTAGCGGGAACACCGGGGAGCTGTTTTTT. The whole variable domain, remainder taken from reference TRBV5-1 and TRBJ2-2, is KAGVTQTPRYLIKTRGQQVTLSCSPISGHRSVSWYQQTPGQGLQFLFEYFSETQRNKGNFPGRFSGRQFSNSRSEMNVSTLELGDSALYLCASSLATSGNTGELFFGEGSRLTVL.

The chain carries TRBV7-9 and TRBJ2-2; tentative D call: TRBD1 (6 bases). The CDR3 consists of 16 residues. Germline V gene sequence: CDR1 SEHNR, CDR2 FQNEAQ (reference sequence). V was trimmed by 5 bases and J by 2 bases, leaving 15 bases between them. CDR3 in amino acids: CASSPRTDVNTGELFF. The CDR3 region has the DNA TGTGCCAGCAGCCCGAGGACAGACGTTAACACCGGGGAGCTGTTTTTT.

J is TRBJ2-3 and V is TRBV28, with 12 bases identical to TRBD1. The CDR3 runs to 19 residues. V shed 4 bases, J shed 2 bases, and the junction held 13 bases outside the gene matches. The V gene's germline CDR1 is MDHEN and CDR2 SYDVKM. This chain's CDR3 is CASSYQLGTGGNPTDTQYF. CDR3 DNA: TGTGCCAGCAGTTACCAGCTCGGGACAGGGGGCAACCCCACAGATACGCAGTATTTT. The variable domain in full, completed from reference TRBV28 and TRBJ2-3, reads DVKVTQSSRYLVKRTGEKVFLECVQDMDHENMFWYRQDPGLGLRLIYFSYDVKMKEKGDIPEGYSVSREKKERFSLILESASTNQTSMYLCASSYQLGTGGNPTDTQYFGPGTRLTVL.

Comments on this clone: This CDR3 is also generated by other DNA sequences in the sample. The CDR3, as DNA: TGTGCCAGCAGTTTGACAGGTTGGACTGAAGCTTTCTTT. This codes for CASSLTGWTEAFF. V usage is TRBV28 and J usage is TRBJ1-1; D might be TRBD1 (6 bases). The CDR3 has 13 amino acids. Trimming left V 3 bases short and J 5 bases short, with 10 bases between. Per the germline V gene, CDR1 is MDHEN and CDR2 is SYDVKM. The whole variable domain, filled in from reference TRBV28 and TRBJ1-1, reads DVKVTQSSRYLVKRTGEKVFLECVQDMDHENMFWYRQDPGLGLRLIYFSYDVKMKEKGDIPEGYSVSREKKERFSLILESASTNQTSMYLCASSLTGWTEAFFGQGTRLTVV.

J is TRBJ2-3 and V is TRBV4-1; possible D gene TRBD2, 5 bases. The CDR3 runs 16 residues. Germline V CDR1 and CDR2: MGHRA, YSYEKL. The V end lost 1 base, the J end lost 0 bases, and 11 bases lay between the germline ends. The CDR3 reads CASSQVLAISTDTQYF. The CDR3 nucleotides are TGCGCCAGCAGCCAAGTTTTAGCGATTAGCACAGATACGCAGTATTTT.

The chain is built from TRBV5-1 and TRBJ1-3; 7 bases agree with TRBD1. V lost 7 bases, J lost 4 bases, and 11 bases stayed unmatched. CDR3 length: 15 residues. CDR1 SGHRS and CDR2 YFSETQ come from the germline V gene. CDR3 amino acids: CASGMIPGQGNTIYF. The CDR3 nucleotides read TGCGCCAGCGGTATGATCCCGGGACAGGGAAACACCATATATTTT.

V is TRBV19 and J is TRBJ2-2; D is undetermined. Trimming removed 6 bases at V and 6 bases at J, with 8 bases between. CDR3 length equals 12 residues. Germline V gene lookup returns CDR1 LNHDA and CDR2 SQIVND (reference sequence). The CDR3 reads CASRVEAGELFF. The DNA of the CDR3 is TGTGCCAGTAGAGTAGAGGCCGGGGAGCTGTTTTTT. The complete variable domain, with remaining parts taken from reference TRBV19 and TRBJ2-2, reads DGGITQSPKYLFRKEGQNVTLSCEQNLNHDAMYWYRQDPGQGLRLIYYSQIVNDFQKGDIAEGYSVSREKKESFPLTVTSAQKNPTAFYLCASRVEAGELFFGEGSRLTVL.